The source of this T cell receptor (beta chain) is a study of blood T cell repertoires in COVID-19. TCRdb keeps only in-frame clones here, not all; method: immunoSEQ multiplex PCR. Here the sample spans about 21,000 clones, around 80% being singletons. V lost 1 base to trimming and J lost 0 bases, with 11 bases between them. The CDR3 contains 15 residues. Germline V gives CDR1 SGHNT, CDR2 YYREEE (reference sequence). The rearrangement joins TRBV5-4 to TRBJ2-7; no reliable D call. This receptor was obtained from a man between 60 and 75 years old with active COVID-19. Sequencing was done on a sample of peripheral blood. The chain's CDR3 is CASSLQRPSSYEQYF. The DNA of the CDR3 is TGTGCCAGCAGCTTGCAACGCCCTAGCTCCTACGAGCAGTACTTC.